This paragraph reports one TCR beta chain. The sample is drawn from a study of blood T cell repertoires in COVID-19. After removal of 4 bases from V and 7 bases from J, the junction contained 21 bases not matched to a gene. The CDR3 covers 18 residues. Germline CDR1 is LGHDT and CDR2 is YNNKEL (reference sequence). The protocol was immunoSEQ multiplex PCR, while the TCRdb copy is restricted to in-frame clones and leaves out a portion. This table holds about 100,000 clones, around four fifths found once. The chain links TRBV3-1 (or the pseudogene TRBV3-2) to TRBJ1-2; 7 bases fit TRBD1. The sequence derives from a man aged 60 to 75 with acute or convalescent COVID-19. Material: peripheral blood. For the CDR3, the DNA is TGTGCCAGCAGCCCAGAAACCTGGCCGACAGGGTTGAAGGCTGGCTACACCTTC. Its translation: CASSPETWPTGLKAGYTF.